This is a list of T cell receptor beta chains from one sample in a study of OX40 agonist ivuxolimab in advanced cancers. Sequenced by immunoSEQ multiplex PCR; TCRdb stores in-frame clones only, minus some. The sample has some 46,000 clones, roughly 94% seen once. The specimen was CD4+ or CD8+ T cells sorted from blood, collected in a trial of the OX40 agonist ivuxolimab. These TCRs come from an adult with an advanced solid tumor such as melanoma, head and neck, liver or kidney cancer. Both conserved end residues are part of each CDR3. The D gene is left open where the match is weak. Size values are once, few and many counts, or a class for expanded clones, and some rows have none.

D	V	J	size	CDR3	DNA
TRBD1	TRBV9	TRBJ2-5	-	CASSGIDRGGQETQYF	TGTGCCAGCAGCGGGATTGACAGGGGCGGCCAAGAGACCCAGTACTTC
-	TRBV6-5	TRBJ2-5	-	CASSSGVETQYF	TGTGCCAGCAGTTCGGGAGTTGAGACCCAGTACTTC
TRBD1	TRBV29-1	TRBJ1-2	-	CSVEVPLSTGWNYGYTF	TGCAGCGTTGAAGTTCCCTTATCGACAGGGTGGAACTATGGCTACACCTTC
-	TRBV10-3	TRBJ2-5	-	CAISEVWQGSRETQYF	TGTGCCATCAGTGAAGTGTGGCAAGGGTCTCGAGAGACCCAGTACTTC
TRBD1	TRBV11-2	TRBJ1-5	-	CASSGQALRGDNQPQHF	TGTGCCAGCAGCGGACAGGCGCTGCGGGGAGATAATCAGCCCCAGCATTTT
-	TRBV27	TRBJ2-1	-	CASSSSYIYNEQFF	TGTGCCAGCAGTTCAAGCTATATCTACAATGAGCAGTTCTTC
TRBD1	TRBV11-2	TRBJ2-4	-	CASSFGTDLAKNIQYF	TGTGCCAGCAGCTTCGGGACAGACTTAGCCAAAAACATTCAGTACTTC
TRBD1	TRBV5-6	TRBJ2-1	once	CASSLVGQGILDNEQFF	TGTGCCAGCAGCTTGGTTGGACAGGGGATTTTGGACAATGAGCAGTTCTTC
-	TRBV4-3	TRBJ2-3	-	CASSQIRTDTQYF	TGCGCCAGCAGCCAAATACGCACAGATACGCAGTATTTT
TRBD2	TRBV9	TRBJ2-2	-	CASSLKRRILAGVFFNTGELFF	TGTGCCAGCAGCTTGAAGCGTAGGATACTAGCGGGAGTTTTTTTTAACACCGGGGAGCTGTTTTTT
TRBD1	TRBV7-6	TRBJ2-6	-	CASSTTGGSGANVLTF	TGTGCCAGCAGCACGACAGGGGGCTCTGGGGCCAACGTCCTGACTTTC
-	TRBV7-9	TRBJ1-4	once	CASSFGGHEKLFF	TGTGCCAGCAGCTTCGGGGGCCATGAAAAACTGTTTTTT
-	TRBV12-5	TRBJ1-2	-	CASGPDTSSVNYGYTF	TGTGCTAGTGGCCCGGACACCTCAAGCGTTAACTATGGCTACACCTTC
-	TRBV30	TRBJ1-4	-	CAWGKTATNEKLFF	TGTGCCTGGGGAAAAACTGCAACTAATGAAAAACTGTTTTTT
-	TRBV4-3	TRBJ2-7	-	CASSPSREYEQYF	TGCGCCAGCAGCCCGAGTAGGGAGTACGAGCAGTACTTC
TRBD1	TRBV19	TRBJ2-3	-	CASSIAGTGRSSGTDTQYF	TGTGCCAGTAGTATAGCAGGGACAGGGAGAAGTTCGGGCACAGATACGCAGTATTTT
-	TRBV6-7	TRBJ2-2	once	CASSYSDSYTGELFF	TGTGCCAGCAGTTACTCCGACTCTTACACCGGGGAGCTGTTTTTT
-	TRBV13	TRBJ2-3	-	CASSLTREKPDTQYF	TGTGCCAGCAGCTTAACCCGGGAGAAGCCAGATACGCAGTATTTT
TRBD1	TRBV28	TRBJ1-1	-	CASSFPKTHRGPMNTEAFF	TGTGCCAGCAGTTTCCCGAAAACTCACAGGGGGCCGATGAACACTGAAGCTTTCTTT
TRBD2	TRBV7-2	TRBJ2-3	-	CASSLVVGGVVGTDTQYF	TGTGCCAGCAGCTTAGTAGTTGGGGGGGTAGTGGGCACAGATACGCAGTATTTT
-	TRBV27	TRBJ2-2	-	CASSLLGGPRELFF	TGTGCCAGCAGTTTACTCGGGGGGCCCAGGGAGCTGTTTTTT
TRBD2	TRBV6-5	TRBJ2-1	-	CASSYSRAGAIDEQFF	TGTGCCAGCAGTTACAGTAGAGCGGGAGCGATTGATGAGCAGTTCTTC
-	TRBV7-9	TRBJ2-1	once	CASSPSTGLDEQFF	TGTGCCAGCAGCCCCAGTACAGGGTTAGATGAGCAGTTCTTC
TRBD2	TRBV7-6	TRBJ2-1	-	CASSLTSVGKYNEQFF	TGTGCCAGCAGCTTAACTAGCGTGGGGAAATACAATGAGCAGTTCTTC
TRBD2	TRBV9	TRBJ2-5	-	CASSGSGTIETQYF	TGTGCCAGCAGCGGCTCCGGGACTATCGAGACCCAGTACTTC
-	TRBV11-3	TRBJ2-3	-	CASSYGAADTQYF	TGTGCCAGCAGCTACGGAGCGGCGGATACGCAGTATTTT
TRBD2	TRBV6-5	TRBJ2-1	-	CASSYSGGSWDNEQFF	TGTGCCAGCAGTTACTCGGGCGGGAGCTGGGACAATGAGCAGTTCTTC
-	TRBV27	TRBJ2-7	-	CASSSGLNAYEQYF	TGTGCCAGCAGTTCAGGACTGAATGCCTACGAGCAGTACTTC
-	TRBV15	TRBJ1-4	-	CATSAEGAEKLFF	TGTGCCACCAGCGCGGAGGGTGCAGAAAAACTGTTTTTT
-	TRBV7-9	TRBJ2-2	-	CASTHPAGELFF	TGTGCCAGCACCCACCCGGCCGGGGAGCTGTTTTTT
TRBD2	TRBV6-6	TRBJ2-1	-	CASSNPTSGAYNEQFF	TGTGCCAGCAGTAACCCCACTAGCGGGGCCTACAATGAGCAGTTCTTC
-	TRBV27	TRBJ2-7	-	CASSLGLEQYF	TGTGCCAGCAGCTTAGGACTCGAGCAGTACTTC
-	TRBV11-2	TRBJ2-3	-	CASSYTSSLDTDTQYF	TGTGCCAGCAGCTACACTAGCTCCCTCGACACAGATACGCAGTATTTT
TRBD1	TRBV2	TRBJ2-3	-	CASSNVRTGENTDTQYF	TGTGCCAGCTCTAATGTTAGGACAGGGGAAAACACAGATACGCAGTATTTT
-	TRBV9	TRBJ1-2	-	CASSVDGVHYGYTF	TGTGCCAGCAGCGTAGATGGGGTACACTATGGCTACACCTTC
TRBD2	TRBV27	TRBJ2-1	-	CASIPLGTSGSTYNEQFF	TGTGCCAGCATTCCCCTAGGGACTAGCGGGAGCACCTACAATGAGCAGTTCTTC
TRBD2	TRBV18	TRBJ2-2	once	CASSPTPRGLAGDARGTGELFF	TGTGCCAGCTCACCGACCCCTCGGGGACTAGCGGGAGACGCGCGGGGGACCGGGGAGCTGTTTTTT